This T cell receptor beta chain was retrieved from a study of molecular identifiers for immune sequencing clone quantification. TCRdb reprocessed the PCR reads with MiXCR, giving one entry per CDR3 protein. This sample yields 250,000 to 350,000 distinct CDR3 sequences, of which 20% to 25% are seen a single time; more than 0.8% belongs to the top ten. Remarks on this clonotype: This may come from a read error, since a much larger clone is one base off.

The specimen was naive CD8+ T cells from blood, with Jurkat cell RNA spiked in. This sample's subset: FACS-sorted CD8+CD4-CCR7+CD45RA+ naive T cells. The clonotype originates from a human donor in good health. Some libraries in this study had Jurkat cell RNA spiked in.

Here the CDR3 reads CASSLGRGFNEQYF. CDR3 nucleotide sequence: TGCGCCAGCAGCTTGGGACGGGGGTTCAACGAGCAGTACTTC. The chain couples TRBV5-1 to TRBJ2-7, with D possibly TRBD2 on 6 matching bases. Trimming removed 0 bases at V and 5 bases at J, with 12 bases between. The CDR3 length is 14 residues. CDR1 SGHRS and CDR2 YFSETQ come from the germline V gene.